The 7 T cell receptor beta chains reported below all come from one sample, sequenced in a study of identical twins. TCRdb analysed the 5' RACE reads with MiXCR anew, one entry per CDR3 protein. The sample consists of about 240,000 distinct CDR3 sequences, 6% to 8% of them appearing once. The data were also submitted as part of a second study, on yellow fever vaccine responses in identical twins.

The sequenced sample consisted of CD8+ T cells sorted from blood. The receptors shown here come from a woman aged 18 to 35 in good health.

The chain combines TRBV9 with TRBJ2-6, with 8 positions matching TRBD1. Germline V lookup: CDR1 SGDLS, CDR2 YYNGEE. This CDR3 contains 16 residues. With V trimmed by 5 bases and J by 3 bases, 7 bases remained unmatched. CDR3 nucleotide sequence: TGTGCCAGCAGTTCCAACAGGGGGGTTGGGGCCAACGTCCTGACTTTC. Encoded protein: CASSSNRGVGANVLTF.

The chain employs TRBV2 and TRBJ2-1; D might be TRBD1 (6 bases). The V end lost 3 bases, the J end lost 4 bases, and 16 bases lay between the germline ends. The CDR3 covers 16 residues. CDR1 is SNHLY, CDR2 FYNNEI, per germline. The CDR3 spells CASSELGQPGYNEQFF. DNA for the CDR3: TGTGCCAGCAGTGAGTTAGGACAGCCAGGATACAATGAGCAGTTCTTC.

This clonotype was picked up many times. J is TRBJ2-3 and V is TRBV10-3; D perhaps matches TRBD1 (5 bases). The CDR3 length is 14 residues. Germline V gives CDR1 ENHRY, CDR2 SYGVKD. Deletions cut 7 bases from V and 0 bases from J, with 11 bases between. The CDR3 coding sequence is TGTGCCATCACTCGGACACCTAGCACAGATACGCAGTATTTT. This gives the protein CAITRTPSTDTQYF.

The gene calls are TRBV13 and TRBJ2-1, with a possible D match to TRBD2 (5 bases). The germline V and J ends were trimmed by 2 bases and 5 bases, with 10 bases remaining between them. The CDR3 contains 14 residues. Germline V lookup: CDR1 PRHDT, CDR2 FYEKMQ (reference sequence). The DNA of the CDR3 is TGTGCCAGCAGCTTAACCGCCGGGGACAATGAGCAGTTCTTC. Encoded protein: CASSLTAGDNEQFF.

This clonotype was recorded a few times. Written as DNA, the CDR3 is TGTGCCAGCAGCGCAGGGGCTGGAACTGAAGCTTTCTTT. Translated: CASSAGAGTEAFF. The chain recombines TRBV7-6 with TRBJ1-1; weak D call: TRBD1 (6 bases). The CDR3 has 13 residues. Trimming pared 5 bases from V and 5 bases from J, leaving 12 bases between. The germline V gene encodes CDR1 SGHVS and CDR2 FNYEAQ.

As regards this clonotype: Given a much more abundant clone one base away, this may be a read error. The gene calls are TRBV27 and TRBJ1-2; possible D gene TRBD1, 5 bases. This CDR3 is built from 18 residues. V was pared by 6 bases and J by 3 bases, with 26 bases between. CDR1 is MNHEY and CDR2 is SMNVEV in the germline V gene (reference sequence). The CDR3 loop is CASSLRRTWGEKDYGYTF. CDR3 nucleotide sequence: TGTGCCAGCAGCTTGCGCCGGACATGGGGCGAAAAAGACTATGGCTACACCTTC.

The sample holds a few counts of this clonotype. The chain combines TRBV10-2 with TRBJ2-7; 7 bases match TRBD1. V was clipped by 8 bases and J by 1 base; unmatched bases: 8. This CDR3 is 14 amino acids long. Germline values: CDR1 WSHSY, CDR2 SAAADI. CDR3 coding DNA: TGCGCCAGCCTTGGGACAGAGGTATCCTACGAGCAGTACTTC. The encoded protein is CASLGTEVSYEQYF.